A single T cell receptor beta chain is shown here with its context. Its cognate antigen is unknown. CDR3 size: 15 residues. Germline V gene sequence: CDR1 MNHEY, CDR2 SMNVEV (reference sequence). The V end was cut by 4 bases, the J end by 4 bases, with 13 bases between. This entry is derived from a study of cytomegalovirus exposure and HLA in healthy donors. Overall study context: Earlier findings included more than 95 million unique TCR beta sequences obtained from approximately 170 million T cells. HLA-typed donors were the source of roughly 80 million unique TCRs held in an early data release.

Findings and limits, study-wide: Later genetic work tied a missense DCLRE1C variant to beta-chain V and J trimming.

It was with 60 Vbeta and 13 Jbeta primers that the PCR ran. Libraries were prepared by immunoSEQ multiplex PCR; TCRdb keeps only in-frame clonotypes and omits some of them. The top ten clones hold 2.9% of a sample with about 200,000 clones, 65% to 85% of them seen once. This sequence originates from a woman in her thirties in good health and CMV-seronegative. The V and J genes are TRBV27 and TRBJ1-4, with no clear D. The sample taken for sequencing was PBMCs. This CDR3 is CASSSHSLLNEKLFF. CDR3 nucleotides: TGTGCCAGCAGTTCCCACAGCCTCCTTAATGAAAAACTGTTTTTT.